Following are 19 T cell receptor beta chains from one sample sequenced in a study of cytomegalovirus exposure and HLA in healthy donors. Primers for the PCR totalled 60 Vbeta and 13 Jbeta. Clones were read by immunoSEQ multiplex PCR, and TCRdb kept only the in-frame ones, dropping some. The sample shows 120,000 or so clones, 80% of them seen only once. The sample consisted of PBMCs. The receptors here all came from a woman aged 55 to 70 in good health and CMV-seropositive.

The chain combines TRBV29-1 with TRBJ2-7; D is possibly TRBD1 (6 bases). Trimming took off 3 bases at V and 2 bases at J, with 8 bases between the two ends. Per germline, CDR1 SQVTM and CDR2 ANQGSEA. This CDR3 is 12 amino acids long. The DNA for the CDR3 is TGCAGCGTTGACCAGGGGACCTACGAGCAGTACTTC. It is translated as CSVDQGTYEQYF.

V usage is TRBV4-1 and J usage is TRBJ2-1, with TRBD1 identical over 7 bases. V lost 6 bases, J lost 9 bases, and 8 bases stayed unmatched. Germline V gene data show CDR1 as MGHRA and CDR2 as YSYEKL. The CDR3 is 13 residues long. The CDR3 loop is CASSQDRFIEQFF. The DNA of the CDR3 is TGCGCCAGCAGTCAGGACAGGTTTATTGAGCAGTTCTTC.

J is TRBJ1-4 and V is TRBV7-8; D not resolved. This CDR3 region has 12 residues. Germline V gene sequence: CDR1 SGHVS, CDR2 FQNEAQ. V was shortened by 5 bases and J by 7 bases, with 8 bases between the two germline ends. DNA of the CDR3: TGTGCCAGCAGCCTCCGGAGTGAAAAACTGTTTTTT. Protein: CASSLRSEKLFF.

V gene TRBV25-1 combines with J gene TRBJ1-1; no clear D. The CDR3 covers 13 residues. V was clipped by 4 bases and J by 7 bases, with 13 bases between them. Germline CDR1 is MGHDK and CDR2 is SYGVNS. CDR3 sequence (DNA): TGTGCCAGCAGTGTAGCCGGGAGAGTTGAAGCTTTCTTT. As protein: CASSVAGRVEAFF. Full variable domain (outside the CDR3, taken from reference TRBV25-1 and TRBJ1-1): EADIYQTPRYLVIGTGKKITLECSQTMGHDKMYWYQQDPGMELHLIHYSYGVNSTEKGDLSSESTVSRIRTEHFPLTLESARPSHTSQYLCASSVAGRVEAFFGQGTRLTVV.

This chain joins TRBV6-1 and TRBJ1-2, with 7 positions matching TRBD1. The CDR3 is 14 amino acids. Germline values: CDR1 MNHNS, CDR2 SASEGT. V lost 0 bases to trimming and J lost 8 bases; unmatched junction nucleotides: 6. This chain's CDR3 is CASSEAVGGGGYTF. Written as DNA, the CDR3 is TGTGCCAGCAGTGAAGCAGTAGGGGGCGGCGGCTACACCTTC.

The chain joins TRBV6-5 to TRBJ2-7, with D maybe TRBD1 (6 bases). CDR3 length: 11 residues. CDR1 and CDR2 (germline): MNHEY, SVGAGI. V was shortened by 11 bases and J by 5 bases, with 13 bases between the two germline ends. CDR3 DNA sequence: TGTGCCGCAACAGGGTTCGACGAGCAGTACTTC. Protein sequence: CAATGFDEQYF.

This clone occurred once. The chain has TRBV9 and TRBJ2-7, with TRBD1 matching 7 bases. Germline CDR1 and CDR2: SGDLS and YYNGEE. V lost 4 bases, J lost 0 bases, and 10 bases stayed unmatched. This CDR3 region has 16 residues. CDR3 in DNA: TGTGCCAGCAGCACCGAAAGGGCAGGGGGCTCCTACGAGCAGTACTTC. This sequence encodes CASSTERAGGSYEQYF. The full variable domain, rest sourced from reference TRBV9 and TRBJ2-7, is DSGVTQTPKHLITATGQRVTLRCSPRSGDLSVYWYQQSLDQGLQFLIQYYNGEERAKGNILERFSAQQFPDLHSELNLSSLELGDSALYFCASSTERAGGSYEQYFGPGTRLTVT.

The chain carries TRBV23-1 and TRBJ1-5; 9 bases line up with TRBD1. TRBV23-1 is treated as an ORF (open reading frame) with a function not yet certain. This CDR3 region has 18 residues. V shed 5 bases and J 1 base; nucleotides not matched to a gene: 12. CDR3 amino acids: CASSGRKQGALSNQPQHF. In nucleotides, the CDR3 is TGCGCCAGCAGTGGGAGAAAACAGGGGGCGCTGAGCAATCAGCCCCAGCATTTT.

The rearrangement joins TRBV2 to TRBJ2-1; D remains ambiguous. V was trimmed by 5 bases and J by 4 bases, leaving 3 bases between them. Germline V gene data show CDR1 as SNHLY and CDR2 as FYNNEI. The CDR3 length is 11 residues. In nucleotides, the CDR3 is TGTGCCAGCAGTTATTACAATGAGCAGTTCTTC. Translating it yields CASSYYNEQFF.

The chain couples TRBV7-9 to TRBJ2-5; D unresolved. The CDR3 consists of 17 residues. V was clipped by 5 bases and J by 5 bases, with 24 bases between them. Germline V gives CDR1 SEHNR, CDR2 FQNEAQ (reference sequence). The CDR3 spells CASSPKTLEIVGETQYF. The CDR3 nucleotides are TGTGCCAGCAGCCCTAAGACACTGGAAATCGTTGGGGAGACCCAGTACTTC.

The rearrangement joins TRBV28 to TRBJ1-1; 9 bases are a match to TRBD1. The V gene end was trimmed by 9 bases and the J gene end by 3 bases; junction bases not matched to a gene: 11. This CDR3 has 15 residues. Germline loops: CDR1 MDHEN, CDR2 SYDVKM. The DNA of the CDR3 is TGTGCCAGGGGTCCCGGGACAGGGAACCACACTGAAGCTTTCTTT. Translated: CARGPGTGNHTEAFF.

This chain connects TRBV7-2 to TRBJ2-7; 9 bases match TRBD1. The CDR3 covers 17 residues. Per the germline V gene, CDR1 is SGHTA and CDR2 is FQGNSA. After removal of 5 bases from V and 2 bases from J, the junction contained 13 bases not matched to a gene. The CDR3 protein is CASSTRGKRQGAYEQYF. In DNA, the CDR3 is TGTGCCAGCAGCACCCGGGGGAAAAGACAGGGGGCCTACGAGCAGTACTTC.

The rearrangement uses TRBV11-3 and TRBJ2-3; D is undetermined. This CDR3 spans 14 amino acids. V was clipped by 8 bases and J by 0 bases, with 12 bases between them. Germline V gene sequence: CDR1 SGHNT, CDR2 YENEEA. In DNA, the CDR3 is TGTGCCAGCTCGGCGGAGTATAGCACAGATACGCAGTATTTT. It encodes CASSAEYSTDTQYF. Complete variable domain (other parts from reference TRBV11-3 and TRBJ2-3): EAGVVQSPRYKIIEKKQPVAFWCNPISGHNTLYWYLQNLGQGPELLIRYENEEAVDDSQLPKDRFSAERLKGVDSTLKIQPAELGDSAVYLCASSAEYSTDTQYFGPGTRLTVL.

Notes on this clone: At one end the junction does not follow the germline gene, possibly because of a read error. V gene TRBV7-3 combines with J gene TRBJ2-7, with 9 nucleotides matching TRBD1. The germline CDR1 and CDR2 sequences are SGHTA and FQGTGA. The CDR3 sequence is 16 residues long. CDR3 amino acids: CASSLGPQGASHEQYF. DNA of the CDR3: TGTGCCAGCAGCTTAGGACCACAGGGGGCCTCCCACGAGCAGTACTTC.

In this sample, this clone turned up once. The rearrangement links TRBV7-9 to TRBJ2-1; D perhaps matches TRBD1 (5 bases). This CDR3 has 13 amino acids. Trimming pared 1 base from V and 10 bases from J, leaving 11 bases between. The germline gives CDR1 SEHNR, CDR2 FQNEAQ (reference sequence). The CDR3, as DNA: TGTGCCAGCAGCTTAGAAGGGGCAGGGGAGCAGTTCTTC. It codes for CASSLEGAGEQFF.

The gene calls are TRBV5-5 and TRBJ1-5, with 9 positions matching TRBD1. Looked up from germline, CDR1 is SGHKS and CDR2 is YYEKEE (reference sequence). The CDR3 is made up of 16 amino acids. V gave up 4 bases and J gave up 1 base; unmatched junction bases: 6. CDR3 region: CASSAGQGRSNQPQHF. The CDR3, as DNA: TGTGCCAGCAGCGCGGGACAGGGTAGAAGCAATCAGCCCCAGCATTTT. The full variable domain, in which reference TRBV5-5 and TRBJ1-5 provide the parts outside the CDR3, is DAGVTQSPTHLIKTRGQQVTLRCSPISGHKSVSWYQQVLGQGPQFIFQYYEKEERGRGNFPDRFSARQFPNYSSELNVNALLLGDSALYLCASSAGQGRSNQPQHFGDGTRLSIL.

This chain joins TRBV5-4 and TRBJ2-7; TRBD2 aligns across 7 bases. The germline V gene encodes CDR1 SGHNT and CDR2 YYREEE (reference sequence). The CDR3 extends over 15 amino acids. V gave up 5 bases and J gave up 0 bases; unmatched junction bases: 8. The DNA of the CDR3 is TGTGCCAGCAGACGCGCGGGCGGGGGCTCCTACGAGCAGTACTTC. Its translation is CASRRAGGGSYEQYF.

This clone showed up just once. The rearrangement links TRBV25-1 to TRBJ2-1; 10 nucleotides align to TRBD2. Germline lookup yields CDR1 MGHDK and CDR2 SYGVNS. V lost 3 bases, J lost 5 bases, and 7 bases stayed unmatched. The CDR3 covers 16 residues. The CDR3 bases are TGTGCCAGCAGTGATCTAGCGGGAGCACGCGACAATGAGCAGTTCTTC. It translates to CASSDLAGARDNEQFF.

The count of this clone is one. The chain recombines TRBV2 with TRBJ2-7; 8 bases fit TRBD1. In germline, CDR1 is SNHLY, CDR2 FYNNEI. Trimming removed 9 bases from V and 2 bases from J; junction bases left unmatched: 9. CDR3 length: 14 amino acids. The CDR3 spells CASSKDRATYEQYF. The CDR3 bases are TGTGCCAGTTCGAAGGACAGGGCGACCTACGAGCAGTACTTC.